This T cell receptor beta chain was sequenced for a study of blood T cell repertoires in COVID-19. Study details: Samples representing acute and convalescent COVID-19 were sourced from the United States, Italy and Spain.

Original analysis: Estimation of nucleated cell counts relied on the amplification of reference gene primers. Some clones are missing from TCRdb's copy, which holds only in-frame ones; the method was immunoSEQ multiplex PCR. Clonal size and the V and J genes are those of that table, whereas D and trimming came from the DNA. The sample includes some 90,000 clones, 75% to 95% of them seen just once. What was sequenced was peripheral blood. The TCR originated in a woman aged 45-59 years in a cohort sampled during active COVID-19.

The CDR3: CASSRQGLSSSEQFF. For the CDR3, the DNA is TGTGCCAGCAGCCGACAGGGGTTATCTTCGAGTGAGCAGTTCTTC. The genes are TRBV2 and TRBJ2-1; 8 positions match TRBD1. Germline CDR1 is SNHLY and CDR2 is FYNNEI. CDR3 size: 15 residues. Trimming took 6 bases from V and 9 from J; bases not matched to a gene: 13.